Below, one T cell receptor beta chain is given with its context. No antigen is known for it. The data stem from a study of cytomegalovirus exposure and HLA in healthy donors. Germline lookup yields CDR1 LGHNA and CDR2 YSLEER. CDR3 length: 12 amino acids. Between the trimmed V and J ends, which lost 0 bases and 11 bases, there was a span of 10 bases. A multiplex PCR was run with 60 Vbeta primers and 13 Jbeta primers. Source study methods: There were tens of millions of unique TCR beta chains by a later count, and approximately 10 million of them were shared. Repertoires were generated with immunoSEQ multiplex PCR, while TCRdb's copy carries only in-frame clones and drops some. V, J and clone size are those of that table, while D and trimming were read from the DNA. Altogether over 60,000 clones are present, 65% to 80% being singletons, with the ten largest covering roughly 12%. Study-level findings and limits: Later analysis demonstrated an association between a missense DCLRE1C variant and TCR beta V- and J-gene trimming.

The sequencing input was PBMCs. The gene calls are TRBV4-3 and TRBJ1-1; D possibly corresponds to TRBD1 (5 bases). This sequence was found in a man aged 65-85 years in good health and CMV-seronegative. This chain's CDR3 is CASSQDRDLAFF. The CDR3 nucleotides read TGCGCCAGCAGCCAAGACAGGGATTTGGCTTTCTTT.